Each of the 27 T cell receptor beta chains below was sequenced from the same sample in a study of shared clonotypes between healthy human individuals. TCRdb's copy holds only in-frame clones and misses some; the assay was immunoSEQ multiplex PCR. Here the sample spans some 1 million clones, 70% to 80% being singletons. The sequenced sample consisted of memory CD4+ T cells sorted from blood. The sample's subset: CD45RA-negative fraction. The origin of the receptors is a man younger than 30 in good health.

The V call is TRBV9, the J call TRBJ1-2; no firm D call. There are 15 residues in the CDR3. The V and J ends lost 0 bases and 1 base respectively, with 10 bases between them. Per germline, CDR1 SGDLS and CDR2 YYNGEE. The CDR3 reads CASSVAAGFNYGYTF. The CDR3 DNA reads as TGTGCCAGCAGCGTAGCGGCCGGATTTAACTATGGCTACACCTTC.

This clone appeared a single time. J is TRBJ2-3 and V is TRBV7-3; a possible D gene is TRBD2 (5 bases). The germline V gene has CDR1 SGHTA and CDR2 FQGTGA. The CDR3 length is 13 residues. The germline V and J ends were trimmed by 5 bases and 7 bases, with 13 bases remaining between them. CDR3 sequence (DNA): TGTGCCAGCAGCCCAATGACTACAAATACGCAGTATTTT. It codes for CASSPMTTNTQYF.

The CDR3 DNA sequence: TGCGCCAGCAGCCACCAGCGGGGGGATTCCTACAATGAGCAGTTCTTC. This codes for CASSHQRGDSYNEQFF. The chain employs TRBV5-1 and TRBJ2-1; TRBD2 aligns across 9 bases. CDR3 size: 16 residues. The germline V gene has CDR1 SGHRS and CDR2 YFSETQ. The ends lost 4 bases at V and 1 base at J; junction bases unmatched: 6.

The rearrangement links TRBV2 to TRBJ1-6, with 9 bases aligning to TRBD1. Germline CDR1 reads SNHLY; CDR2 reads FYNNEI. Germline trimming cut 6 bases from V and 7 bases from J; bases unmatched to any gene: 4. CDR3 length: 14 amino acids. The CDR3 here is CASRGTGLNSPLHF. The CDR3 nucleotides read TGTGCCAGCAGAGGGACAGGGTTAAATTCACCCCTCCACTTT.

V usage is TRBV19 and J usage is TRBJ1-1; 7 positions agree with TRBD1. The CDR3 loop spans 13 amino acids. V shed 7 bases and J 5 bases; nucleotides not matched to a gene: 7. Looked up from germline, CDR1 is LNHDA and CDR2 is SQIVND (reference sequence). CDR3 DNA sequence: TGTGCCAGTAACACAGGGGTGGGTACTGAAGCTTTCTTT. Its protein is CASNTGVGTEAFF.

This chain uses TRBV28 with TRBJ1-4, with D unresolved. The CDR3 runs to 14 residues. Germline V CDR1 and CDR2: MDHEN, SYDVKM. V lost 3 bases and J lost 11, with 16 bases in between. CDR3 sequence reads: CASSFSISGGKLFF. CDR3 nucleotides: TGTGCCAGCAGTTTTTCCATATCTGGCGGGAAACTGTTTTTT.

A few counts support this clone. This specimen includes other DNA sequences encoding the same CDR3. The chain employs TRBV5-1 and TRBJ1-1, with D unresolved. The CDR3 has 13 residues. V lost 0 bases to trimming and J lost 0 bases, with 3 bases between them. The germline gives CDR1 SGHRS, CDR2 YFSETQ. The CDR3 nucleotides read TGCGCCAGCAGCTTGGGCATGAACACTGAAGCTTTCTTT. Protein sequence: CASSLGMNTEAFF.

The DNA of the CDR3 is TGCAGCGTCGGGACAGGGGACGTTCGGGGCTACACCTTC. This sequence encodes CSVGTGDVRGYTF. V and J are TRBV29-1 and TRBJ1-2; 10 bases align to TRBD1. The V and J ends lost 6 bases and 8 bases, in that order; junction bases with no gene match: 9. This CDR3 has 13 amino acids. CDR1 and CDR2 (germline): SQVTM, ANQGSEA.

V is TRBV30 and J is TRBJ2-3; 16 bases line up with TRBD2. Germline V gene sequence: CDR1 GTSNPN, CDR2 SVGIG (reference sequence). Trimming removed 6 bases from V and 6 bases from J; junction bases left unmatched: 6. This CDR3 is built from 15 residues. The CDR3: CACGTSGGARDTQYF. The CDR3 nucleotides are TGTGCCTGTGGGACTAGCGGGGGGGCTCGGGATACGCAGTATTTT. The full variable domain, its missing parts supplied by reference TRBV30 and TRBJ2-3, is SQTIHQWPATLVQPVGSPLSLECTVEGTSNPNLYWYRQAAGRGLQLLFYSVGIGQISSEVPQNLSASRPQDRQFILSSKKLLLSDSGFYLCACGTSGGARDTQYFGPGTRLTVL.

The chain is built from TRBV5-1 and TRBJ1-4; 7 positions match TRBD1. CDR3 length: 14 amino acids. With V trimmed by 2 bases and J by 8 bases, 6 bases remained unmatched. Germline CDR1 SGHRS, CDR2 YFSETQ. CDR3 residues: CASSFRGSGEKLFF. Here the CDR3 DNA reads TGCGCCAGCAGCTTCAGGGGGAGTGGGGAAAAACTGTTTTTT.

This chain uses TRBV7-9 with TRBJ1-2, with D possibly TRBD1 on 5 matching bases. Germline loops: CDR1 SEHNR, CDR2 FQNEAQ (reference sequence). This CDR3 spans 14 amino acids. V was cut by 5 bases and J by 10 bases, with 20 bases left in between. CDR3 amino acids: CASSVGQGPRAYTF. CDR3 bases: TGTGCCAGCAGCGTCGGGCAGGGCCCCCGTGCCTACACCTTC.

V and J are TRBV10-2 and TRBJ2-7, with D perhaps matching TRBD1 (6 bases). Germline loops: CDR1 WSHSY, CDR2 SAAADI. V lost 3 bases, J lost 1 base, and 16 bases lay in between. The CDR3 sequence is 16 residues long. CDR3 amino acids: CASSDYGTGHSYEQYF. The DNA of the CDR3 is TGCGCCAGCAGTGACTATGGGACGGGACATTCCTACGAGCAGTACTTC.

V gene TRBV5-6 combines with J gene TRBJ2-6; D perhaps matches TRBD2 (5 bases). Germline CDR1 is SGHDT and CDR2 is YYEEEE. V was pared by 1 base and J by 0 bases, with 11 bases between. The CDR3 has 17 residues. The CDR3 nucleotides read TGTGCCAGCAGCTTGAGGACGGGATCCTCTGGGGCCAACGTCCTGACTTTC. Protein sequence: CASSLRTGSSGANVLTF.

The chain uses TRBV10-2 and TRBJ2-1; 12 positions agree with TRBD2. The CDR3 spans 15 residues. With V trimmed by 8 bases and J by 1 base, 3 bases remained unmatched. In germline, CDR1 is WSHSY, CDR2 SAAADI. DNA of the CDR3: TGCGCCAGCTGTCTAGCGGGGGGGTCCTACAATGAGCAGTTCTTC. Encoded protein: CASCLAGGSYNEQFF.

The V gene is TRBV6-1, the J gene TRBJ1-2, with D possibly matching TRBD1 (6 bases). The CDR3 is 14 amino acids. Germline V lookup: CDR1 MNHNS, CDR2 SASEGT. Trimming removed 4 bases at V and 2 bases at J, with 11 bases between. The CDR3 loop reads CASSGRTENYGYTF. Written as DNA, the CDR3 is TGTGCCAGCAGTGGACGGACAGAGAACTATGGCTACACCTTC.

The V call is TRBV19, the J call TRBJ1-5; D may be TRBD1 (5 bases). The CDR3 has 15 residues. The ends were cut back, 6 bases at V and 0 bases at J, with 12 bases in the middle. Germline V CDR1 and CDR2: LNHDA, SQIVND (reference sequence). CDR3 nucleotide sequence: TGTGCCAGTAGGTTACAGGAAAATAGCAATCAGCCCCAGCATTTT. It translates to CASRLQENSNQPQHF. Variable domain in full (rest from reference TRBV19 and TRBJ1-5): DGGITQSPKYLFRKEGQNVTLSCEQNLNHDAMYWYRQDPGQGLRLIYYSQIVNDFQKGDIAEGYSVSREKKESFPLTVTSAQKNPTAFYLCASRLQENSNQPQHFGDGTRLSIL.

A note on this clone: Additional DNA sequences in this sample encode the identical CDR3. V gene TRBV6-6 combines with J gene TRBJ1-3, with D hard to call. Germline-derived CDR1 and CDR2 are MNHNY and SVGAGI (reference sequence). Trimming stripped 0 bases from V and 4 bases from J, with 4 bases between. The CDR3 is 13 amino acids. The CDR3 spells CASSYSGGNTIYF. The CDR3 DNA is TGTGCCAGCAGTTACTCGGGGGGAAACACCATATATTTT.

This clone was counted many times. The chain employs TRBV7-8 and TRBJ2-5; 10 nucleotides agree with TRBD2. The CDR3 sequence is 14 residues long. Germline CDR1 is SGHVS and CDR2 is FQNEAQ. Losses at the gene ends were 5 bases for V and 5 bases for J; bases not matched to a gene: 5. Written as DNA, the CDR3 is TGTGCCAGCAGCGAGCGGGAGGGCCTGGAGACCCAGTACTTC. Translation: CASSEREGLETQYF.

CDR3 loop: CASSQDVAQGRFF. DNA for the CDR3: TGTGCCAGCAGCCAAGATGTCGCGCAGGGGCGGTTCTTC. The chain is built from TRBV14 and TRBJ2-1; perhaps TRBD1 as D (6 bases). From germline, CDR1 is SGHDN and CDR2 FVKESK. Trimming cost V 0 bases and J 15 bases, with 15 bases left between them. The CDR3 has 13 amino acids.

This clone was detected a few times. The chain joins TRBV7-2 to TRBJ2-1; no clear D. With 3 bases removed from V and 4 bases from J, the gap between germline ends came to 7 bases. The CDR3 spans 13 residues. CDR1 is SGHTA, CDR2 FQGNSA, per germline. The CDR3 DNA sequence: TGTGCCAGCAGCTTTTCTCAATACAATGAGCAGTTCTTC. It yields the protein CASSFSQYNEQFF.

The rearrangement joins TRBV9 to TRBJ1-2, with a weak D call TRBD1 (5 bases). Trimming pared 5 bases from V and 0 bases from J, leaving 8 bases between. This CDR3 is built from 13 residues. Germline values: CDR1 SGDLS, CDR2 YYNGEE. This CDR3 reads CASRRDANYGYTF. The DNA for the CDR3 is TGTGCCAGCAGGCGGGACGCTAACTATGGCTACACCTTC.

V is TRBV5-1 and J is TRBJ2-5; D is unresolved. The CDR3 is 16 residues long. The V and J ends lost 0 bases and 0 bases respectively, with 12 bases between them. Germline CDR1 and CDR2: SGHRS and YFSETQ. CDR3 loop: CASSLGARTNQETQYF. The CDR3 coding sequence is TGCGCCAGCAGCTTGGGGGCCCGGACGAACCAAGAGACCCAGTACTTC.

The J gene is TRBJ2-7, the V gene TRBV7-9, with D perhaps matching TRBD2 (6 bases). V dropped 8 bases and J dropped 0 bases, with 14 bases sitting between them. Per the germline V gene, CDR1 is SEHNR and CDR2 is FQNEAQ (reference sequence). This CDR3 has 14 amino acids. The chain's CDR3 is CASFLDGSSYEQYF. CDR3 sequence (DNA): TGTGCCAGCTTCCTAGACGGGAGCTCCTACGAGCAGTACTTC.

The chain joins TRBV25-1 to TRBJ2-4, with D tentatively TRBD2 (5 bases). V lost 4 bases, J lost 0 bases, and 7 bases lay in between. Per the germline V gene, CDR1 is MGHDK and CDR2 is SYGVNS. The CDR3 runs 14 residues. CDR3 sequence (DNA): TGTGCCAGCAGTGGTGGACTAGCCAAAAACATTCAGTACTTC. Its protein is CASSGGLAKNIQYF.

The J gene is TRBJ2-3, the V gene TRBV5-8; D is unclear. CDR1 and CDR2 (germline): SGHTS, YDEGEE. The CDR3 runs 14 residues. V was pared by 7 bases and J by 3 bases, with 15 bases between. The CDR3 here is CASLRSTRTDTQYF. CDR3 nucleotide sequence: TGTGCCAGCCTTAGGTCGACACGGACAGATACGCAGTATTTT. Complete variable domain (other parts from reference TRBV5-8 and TRBJ2-3): EAGVTQSPTHLIKTRGQQATLRCSPISGHTSVYWYQQALGLGLQFLLWYDEGEERNRGNFPPRFSGRQFPNYSSELNVNALELEDSALYLCASLRSTRTDTQYFGPGTRLTVL.

The V call is TRBV5-1, the J call TRBJ2-1, with D unresolved. The V and J ends lost 0 bases and 0 bases respectively, with 13 bases between them. The CDR3 spans 17 residues. Germline assignment: CDR1 SGHRS and CDR2 YFSETQ. CDR3 sequence (DNA): TGCGCCAGCAGCTTGGGTCAGACACGGAGCTCCTACAATGAGCAGTTCTTC. Its translation is CASSLGQTRSSYNEQFF.

This clone was recorded only once. This chain connects TRBV6-5 to TRBJ2-3; D gene ambiguous. The germline V gene has CDR1 MNHEY and CDR2 SVGAGI. Trimming cost V 5 bases and J 6 bases, with 9 bases left between them. The CDR3 is made up of 12 amino acids. CDR3: CASSRSRDTQYF. CDR3 nucleotides: TGTGCCAGCAGTCGCTCGCGGGATACGCAGTATTTT.